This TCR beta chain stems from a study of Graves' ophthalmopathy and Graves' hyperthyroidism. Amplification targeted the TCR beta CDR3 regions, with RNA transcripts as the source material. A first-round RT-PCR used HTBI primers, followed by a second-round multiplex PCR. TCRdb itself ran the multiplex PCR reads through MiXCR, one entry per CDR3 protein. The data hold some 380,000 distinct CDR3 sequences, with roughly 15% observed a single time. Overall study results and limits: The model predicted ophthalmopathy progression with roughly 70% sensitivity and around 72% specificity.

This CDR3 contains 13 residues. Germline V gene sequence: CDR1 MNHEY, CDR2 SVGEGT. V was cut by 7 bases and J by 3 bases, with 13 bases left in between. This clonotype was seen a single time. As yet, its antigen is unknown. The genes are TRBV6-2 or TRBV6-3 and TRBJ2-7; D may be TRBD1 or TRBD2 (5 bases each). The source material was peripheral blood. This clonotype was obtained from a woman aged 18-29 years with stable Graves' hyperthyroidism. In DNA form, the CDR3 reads TGTGCCAGCAAGCCTGGGACGGTCTACGAGCAGTACTTC. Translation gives CASKPGTVYEQYF.